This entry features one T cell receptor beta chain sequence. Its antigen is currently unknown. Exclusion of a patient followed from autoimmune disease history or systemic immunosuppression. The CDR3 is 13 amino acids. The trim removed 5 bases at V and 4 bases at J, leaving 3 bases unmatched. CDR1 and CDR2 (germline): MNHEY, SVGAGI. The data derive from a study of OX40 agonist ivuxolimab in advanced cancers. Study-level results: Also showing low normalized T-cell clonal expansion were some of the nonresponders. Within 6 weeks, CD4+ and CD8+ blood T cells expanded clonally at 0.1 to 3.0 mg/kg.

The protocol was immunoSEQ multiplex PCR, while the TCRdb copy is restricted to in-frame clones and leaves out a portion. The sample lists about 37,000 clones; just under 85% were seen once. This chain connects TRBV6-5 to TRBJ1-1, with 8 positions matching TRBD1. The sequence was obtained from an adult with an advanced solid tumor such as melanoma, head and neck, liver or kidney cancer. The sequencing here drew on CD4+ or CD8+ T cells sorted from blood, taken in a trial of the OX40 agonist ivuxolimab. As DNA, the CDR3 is TGTGCCAGCAGTCTTCAGGGGGCCACTGAAGCTTTCTTT. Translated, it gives CASSLQGATEAFF.